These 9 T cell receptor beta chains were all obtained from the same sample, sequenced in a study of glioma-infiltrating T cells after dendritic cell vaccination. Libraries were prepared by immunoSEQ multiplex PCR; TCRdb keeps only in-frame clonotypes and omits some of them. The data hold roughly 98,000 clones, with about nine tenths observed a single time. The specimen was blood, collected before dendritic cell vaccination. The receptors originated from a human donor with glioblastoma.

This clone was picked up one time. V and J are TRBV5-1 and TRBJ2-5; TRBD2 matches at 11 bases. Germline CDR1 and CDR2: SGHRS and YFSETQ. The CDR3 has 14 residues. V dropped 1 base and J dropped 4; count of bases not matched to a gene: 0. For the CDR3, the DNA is TGCGCCAGCAGCTTGACTAGCGGGAGAGAGACCCAGTACTTC. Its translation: CASSLTSGRETQYF.

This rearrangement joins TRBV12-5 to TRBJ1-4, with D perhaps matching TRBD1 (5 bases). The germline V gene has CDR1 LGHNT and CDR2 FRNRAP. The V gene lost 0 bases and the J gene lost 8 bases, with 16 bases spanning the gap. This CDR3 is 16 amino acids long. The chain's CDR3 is CASGLVRGAGREKLFF. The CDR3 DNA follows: TGTGCTAGTGGTTTGGTACGGGGCGCGGGGAGGGAAAAACTGTTTTTT.

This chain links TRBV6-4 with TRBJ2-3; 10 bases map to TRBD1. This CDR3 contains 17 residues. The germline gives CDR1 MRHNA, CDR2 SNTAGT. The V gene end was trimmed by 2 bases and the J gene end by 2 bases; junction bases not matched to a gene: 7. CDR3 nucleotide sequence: TGTGCCAGCAGTGACGAGGGGACAGGGGCTAACACAGATACGCAGTATTTT. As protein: CASSDEGTGANTDTQYF.

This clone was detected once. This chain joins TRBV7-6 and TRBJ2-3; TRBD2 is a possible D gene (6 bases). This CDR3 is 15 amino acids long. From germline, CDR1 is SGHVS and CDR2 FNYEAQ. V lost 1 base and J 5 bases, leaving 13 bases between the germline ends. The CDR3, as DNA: TGTGCCAGCAGCTTAGGGGGGGTGTATGTAGATACGCAGTATTTT. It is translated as CASSLGGVYVDTQYF.

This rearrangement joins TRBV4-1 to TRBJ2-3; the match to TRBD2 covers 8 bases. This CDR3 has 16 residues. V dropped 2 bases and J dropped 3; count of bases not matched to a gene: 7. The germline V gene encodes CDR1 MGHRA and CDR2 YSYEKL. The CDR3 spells CASSQKAGVGTDTQYF. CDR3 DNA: TGCGCCAGCAGCCAAAAAGCGGGAGTTGGGACAGATACGCAGTATTTT.

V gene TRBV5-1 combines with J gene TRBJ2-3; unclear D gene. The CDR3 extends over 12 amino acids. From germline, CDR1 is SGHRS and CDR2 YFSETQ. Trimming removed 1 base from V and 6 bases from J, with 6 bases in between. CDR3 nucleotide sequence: TGCGCCAGCAGCTTGTCTTCGGATACGCAGTATTTT. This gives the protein CASSLSSDTQYF.

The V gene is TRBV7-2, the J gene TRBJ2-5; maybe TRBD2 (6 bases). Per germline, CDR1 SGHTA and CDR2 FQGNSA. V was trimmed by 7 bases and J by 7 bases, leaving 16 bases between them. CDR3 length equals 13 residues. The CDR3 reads CASTLTGGGTQYF. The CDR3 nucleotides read TGTGCCAGCACCTTGACCGGGGGAGGGACCCAGTACTTC.

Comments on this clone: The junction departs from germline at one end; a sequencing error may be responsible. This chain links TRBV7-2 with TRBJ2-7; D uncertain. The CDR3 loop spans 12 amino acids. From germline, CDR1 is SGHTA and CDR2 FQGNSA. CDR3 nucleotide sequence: TGTGCCAGCAGCTCCTACTCCAACGAGCAGTACTTC. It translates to CASSSYSNEQYF.

The CDR3 loop reads CASSLSGSFLYYEQYF. The CDR3 nucleotides are TGTGCCAGCAGCCTTAGCGGGAGCTTTCTCTACTACGAGCAGTACTTC. This rearrangement joins TRBV28 to TRBJ2-7; 9 bases fit TRBD2. Per germline, CDR1 MDHEN and CDR2 SYDVKM. The V and J ends lost 6 bases and 3 bases, in that order; junction bases with no gene match: 12. The CDR3 is 16 amino acids. The full variable domain, with the rest looked up from reference TRBV28 and TRBJ2-7, is DVKVTQSSRYLVKRTGEKVFLECVQDMDHENMFWYRQDPGLGLRLIYFSYDVKMKEKGDIPEGYSVSREKKERFSLILESASTNQTSMYLCASSLSGSFLYYEQYFGPGTRLTVT.